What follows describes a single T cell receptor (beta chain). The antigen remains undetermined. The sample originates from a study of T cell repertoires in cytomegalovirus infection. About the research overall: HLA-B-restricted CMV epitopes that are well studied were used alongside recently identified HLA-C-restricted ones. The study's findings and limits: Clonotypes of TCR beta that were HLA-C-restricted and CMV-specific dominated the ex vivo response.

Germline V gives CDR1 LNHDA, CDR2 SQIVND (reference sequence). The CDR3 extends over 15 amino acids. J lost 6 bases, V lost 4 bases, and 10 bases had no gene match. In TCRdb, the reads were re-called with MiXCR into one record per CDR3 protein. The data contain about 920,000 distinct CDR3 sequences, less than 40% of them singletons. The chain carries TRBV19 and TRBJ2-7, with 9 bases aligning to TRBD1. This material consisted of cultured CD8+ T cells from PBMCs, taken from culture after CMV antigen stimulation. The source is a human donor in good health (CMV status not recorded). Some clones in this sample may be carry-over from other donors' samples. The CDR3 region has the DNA TGTGCCAGTAGTACCCCGGACAGGGGTTTGTCCGAGCAGTACTTC. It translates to CASSTPDRGLSEQYF.